A single sample gave rise to the 27 T cell receptor beta chains below, sequenced in a study of CD8 T cells in ankylosing spondylitis (dated by TCRdb to the late 2010s). What the authors observed across the whole study: Blood from ankylosing spondylitis patients appeared to be characterized by a TCR beta motif composed of about eight highly homologous amino acid variants.

The library was prepared using 5' RACE. The sequencer listed for this sample is Illumina HiSeq 2500. The raw public data were reprocessed by TCRdb itself: fastp quality trimming at Q25, MiXCR clonotype calling, in-frame beta chains only. A single entry per CDR3 protein holds the most common genes and DNA from its merged rows. The sample table records hundreds of thousands of distinct CDR3 sequences; about 24% of these occur just once. The ten largest clones take up 0.85% to 1% of the sample. No antigen is known for these receptors. The sample was blood, either unsorted or a sorted T cell fraction (not recorded which). Receptors were obtained from a male donor with ankylosing spondylitis.

This clonotype was counted between two and nine times. This chain uses TRBV12-3 or TRBV12-4 with TRBJ1-5, with 8 bases aligning to TRBD1. CDR3 length: 15 amino acids. The ends lost 5 bases at V and 7 bases at J; junction bases unmatched: 10. The CDR3 bases are TGTGCCAGCAGTCCCACTGACAGGGGTGGGCAGCCCCAGCATTTT. Amino acid sequence: CASSPTDRGGQPQHF.

This clonotype was recorded a few times. This chain connects TRBV7-9 to TRBJ1-5; maybe TRBD1 (6 bases). The length of the CDR3 is 15 residues. Deletions cut 2 bases from V and 7 bases from J, with 15 bases between. Per the germline V gene, CDR1 is SEHNR and CDR2 is FQNEAQ (reference sequence). The CDR3 DNA sequence: TGTGCCAGCAGCTTATTCGGGGGCGCGGGGCAGCCCCAGCATTTT. Encoded protein: CASSLFGGAGQPQHF.

The gene calls are TRBV20-1 and TRBJ1-1, with a possible D match to TRBD1 (6 bases). The CDR3 extends over 15 amino acids. Between the trimmed V and J ends, which lost 0 bases and 11 bases, there was a span of 22 bases. Germline CDR1 DFQATT, CDR2 SNEGSKA (reference sequence). Here the CDR3 reads CSARDFTRGGGEAFF. DNA of the CDR3: TGCAGTGCTAGAGATTTTACCCGGGGAGGGGGGGAGGCTTTCTTT.

This clonotype was picked up a small number of times. The J gene is TRBJ2-7, the V gene TRBV12-3 or TRBV12-4; TRBD2 matches 11 bases. The CDR3 has 16 amino acids. With 2 bases clipped from V and 4 bases from J, the junction kept 7 bases outside the gene matches. The CDR3 DNA is TGTGCCAGCAGTTTAATCACTAGCGGGGGACCTTACGAGCAGTACTTC. Encoded protein: CASSLITSGGPYEQYF.

The chain is built from TRBV24-1 and TRBJ2-2; 8 bases align to TRBD1. The CDR3 is 16 amino acids. V lost 4 bases and J lost 3; bases outside the gene matches: 6. Germline V gene sequence: CDR1 KGHDR, CDR2 SFDVKD. As DNA, the CDR3 is TGTGCCACCAGTGACCCTTCAGGGGGCTACACCGGGGAGCTGTTTTTT. This codes for CATSDPSGGYTGELFF.

This clonotype has just a few counts. J is TRBJ1-3 and V is TRBV24-1; maybe TRBD1 (5 bases). Germline CDR1 reads KGHDR; CDR2 reads SFDVKD. The CDR3 runs 13 residues. Trimming pared 4 bases from V and 6 bases from J, leaving 9 bases between. As DNA, the CDR3 is TGTGCCACCAGTGACCCGGACAAAAACACCATATATTTT. Translation: CATSDPDKNTIYF.

This clonotype was counted at least ten times. The genes are TRBV3-1 and TRBJ2-2, with a possible D match to TRBD2 (5 bases). V lost 8 bases to trimming and J lost 1 base, with 8 bases between them. Germline loops: CDR1 LGHDT, CDR2 YNNKEL (reference sequence). The length of the CDR3 is 13 residues. The CDR3: CASQLVNTGELFF. The DNA of the CDR3 is TGTGCCAGCCAACTAGTGAACACCGGGGAGCTGTTTTTT.

The chain uses TRBV5-8 and TRBJ1-2; possible D gene TRBD1, 5 bases. This CDR3 is 15 amino acids long. Trimming removed 7 bases at V and 3 bases at J, with 19 bases between. Germline CDR1 and CDR2: SGHTS and YDEGEE. DNA of the CDR3: TGTGCCAGCCAGTACAGGTTCCGGGAGGACTATGGCTACACCTTC. Protein product: CASQYRFREDYGYTF.

This clonotype was observed a few times. This chain links TRBV10-2 with TRBJ2-1, with 9 bases aligning to TRBD2. Trimming took 6 bases from V and 9 from J; bases not matched to a gene: 6. Per germline, CDR1 WSHSY and CDR2 SAAADI. The CDR3 sequence is 13 residues long. The CDR3 sequence is CASRTGTSIEQFF. CDR3 sequence (DNA): TGCGCCAGCAGAACCGGGACTAGCATTGAGCAGTTCTTC.

This clonotype has only a few counts. J is TRBJ1-1 and V is TRBV20-1; possible D gene TRBD1, 5 bases. CDR3 size: 13 residues. Trimming left V 5 bases short and J 3 bases short, with 13 bases between. Germline V CDR1 and CDR2: DFQATT, SNEGSKA (reference sequence). CDR3 loop: CSAPRGVDTEAFF. CDR3 nucleotide sequence: TGCAGTGCTCCCAGAGGGGTCGACACTGAAGCTTTCTTT.

This CDR3 is CASSIRQLETQYF. DNA of the CDR3: TGTGCCAGCAGCATAAGACAGCTTGAGACCCAGTACTTC. V gene TRBV7-2 combines with J gene TRBJ2-5; a possible D gene is TRBD1 (5 bases). Germline CDR1 reads SGHTA; CDR2 reads FQGNSA. The CDR3 consists of 13 residues. Trimming pared 5 bases from V and 5 bases from J, leaving 12 bases between.

This chain links TRBV2 with TRBJ2-5, with 7 bases aligning to TRBD2. The CDR3 extends over 15 amino acids. V lost 8 bases to trimming and J lost 4 bases; unmatched junction nucleotides: 13. Germline CDR1 SNHLY, CDR2 FYNNEI. The CDR3: CASAREGPQGETQYF. DNA of the CDR3: TGTGCCAGCGCGAGGGAGGGACCCCAGGGAGAGACCCAGTACTTC.

The chain joins TRBV6-1 to TRBJ2-3; D is unclear. In germline, CDR1 is MNHNS, CDR2 SASEGT. The CDR3 contains 12 residues. The V end was cut by 7 bases, the J end by 6 bases, with 11 bases between. The CDR3 spells CASTPSSDTQYF. As DNA, the CDR3 is TGTGCCAGCACTCCTTCTTCGGATACGCAGTATTTT.

The V and J genes are TRBV12-3 or TRBV12-4 and TRBJ1-2; D is unclear. The CDR3 spans 13 residues. The germline V and J ends were trimmed by 6 bases and 4 bases, with 12 bases remaining between them. The CDR3 here is CASRPGGGYGYTF. CDR3 sequence (DNA): TGTGCCAGCAGACCAGGAGGAGGCTATGGCTACACCTTC.

The sample holds a few counts of this clonotype. The chain joins TRBV5-1 to TRBJ2-5; D not certain. Germline V gene sequence: CDR1 SGHRS, CDR2 YFSETQ. The CDR3 contains 15 residues. Trimming left V 4 bases short and J 2 bases short, with 15 bases between. CDR3 region: CASSRLAGRQETQYF. The DNA for the CDR3 is TGCGCCAGCAGCCGGTTAGCCGGGCGTCAAGAGACCCAGTACTTC.

J is TRBJ1-2 and V is TRBV11-2; a weak D match, TRBD1 (5 bases). CDR1 and CDR2 (germline): SGHAT, FQNNGV. V was clipped by 0 bases and J by 4 bases, with 18 bases between them. The CDR3 is 17 amino acids. In DNA, the CDR3 is TGTGCCAGCAGCTTAGAATCGGCCCCGGGGCCGGCCTATGGCTACACCTTC. It is translated as CASSLESAPGPAYGYTF.

This clonotype has a handful of counts. The chain links TRBV5-1 to TRBJ1-3; perhaps TRBD1 as D (5 bases). This CDR3 contains 17 residues. V lost 4 bases and J 0 bases, leaving 17 bases between the germline ends. Germline CDR1 reads SGHRS; CDR2 reads YFSETQ. CDR3 DNA sequence: TGCGCCAGCAGCAGTAGCCCAATCGACAGCTCTGGAAACACCATATATTTT. It translates to CASSSSPIDSSGNTIYF.

This clonotype was seen only a few times. The V and J genes are TRBV20-1 and TRBJ1-1; D is possibly TRBD1 (5 bases). CDR3 length: 14 amino acids. Germline assignment: CDR1 DFQATT and CDR2 SNEGSKA (reference sequence). Trimming removed 4 bases from V and 1 base from J, with 13 bases in between. This CDR3 reads CSATPGRANTEAFF. CDR3 sequence (DNA): TGCAGTGCTACGCCGGGACGGGCGAACACTGAAGCTTTCTTT.

This clonotype appeared a few times. The genes are TRBV10-3 and TRBJ1-1; 8 nucleotides agree with TRBD1. Germline V lookup: CDR1 ENHRY, CDR2 SYGVKD. Unmatched junction bases numbered 7, after V lost 6 bases and J lost 4 bases. This CDR3 has 14 residues. CDR3 sequence (DNA): TGTGCCATCAGAGCCCAGGGGGCGGGCACTGAAGCTTTCTTT. As protein: CAIRAQGAGTEAFF.

This clonotype has only a few counts. CDR3 residues: CSAQRSGVGTGELFF. CDR3 in DNA: TGCAGCGCCCAGCGCTCGGGAGTAGGGACCGGGGAGCTGTTTTTT. V is TRBV29-1 and J is TRBJ2-2, with TRBD2 as a possible D gene (6 bases). The CDR3 has 15 residues. V was clipped by 7 bases and J by 5 bases, with 20 bases between them. Germline V lookup: CDR1 SQVTM, CDR2 ANQGSEA.

The V and J genes are TRBV10-3 and TRBJ2-1; TRBD1 or TRBD2 may be the D gene (5 bases each). The length of the CDR3 is 21 residues. V lost 9 bases to trimming and J lost 0 bases, with 33 bases between them. The germline V gene encodes CDR1 ENHRY and CDR2 SYGVKD. The CDR3 coding sequence is TGTGCCATTAATAGGGACCGTTGGGGCCCGCTGAACCGAAGCTCCTACAATGAGCAGTTCTTC. Amino acid sequence: CAINRDRWGPLNRSSYNEQFF.

The V gene is TRBV6-5, the J gene TRBJ2-1, with D perhaps TRBD2 (6 bases). Trimming shortened V by 0 bases and J by 7 bases, and 16 bases separated the two germline ends. This CDR3 comprises 16 residues. Germline values: CDR1 MNHEY, CDR2 SVGAGI. CDR3 loop: CASSYSGLVALNEQFF. CDR3 in DNA: TGTGCCAGCAGTTACTCGGGACTGGTCGCCCTAAATGAGCAGTTCTTC.

The V gene is TRBV20-1, the J gene TRBJ2-1; 7 bases agree with TRBD2. J lost 2 bases, V lost 5 bases, and 12 bases had no gene match. Germline-derived CDR1 and CDR2 are DFQATT and SNEGSKA (reference sequence). CDR3 length: 16 residues. The CDR3 loop reads CSAEKLAGVPYNEQFF. In nucleotides, the CDR3 is TGCAGTGCTGAGAAACTGGCGGGAGTCCCCTACAATGAGCAGTTCTTC.

This sequence joins TRBV2 and TRBJ1-1; possible D gene TRBD1, 5 bases. The CDR3 loop spans 14 amino acids. In germline, CDR1 is SNHLY, CDR2 FYNNEI. Trimming removed 4 bases from V and 4 bases from J, with 13 bases in between. CDR3 coding DNA: TGTGCCAGCAGTGCCAAAGGGGTGGGCACTGAAGCTTTCTTT. Its protein is CASSAKGVGTEAFF.

To note about this clonotype: This may come from a read error, since a much larger clone is one base off. This chain connects TRBV11-2 to TRBJ2-5; D is possibly TRBD1 (5 bases). Germline assignment: CDR1 SGHAT and CDR2 FQNNGV. V shed 1 base and J shed 6 bases, with 12 bases lying between them. The CDR3 consists of 14 residues. In DNA form, the CDR3 reads TGTGCCAGCAGCTTAGTAGGCGGACAAAAGACCCAGTACTTC. Its translation is CASSLVGGQKTQYF.

This chain links TRBV20-1 with TRBJ2-3; D not certain. Looked up from germline, CDR1 is DFQATT and CDR2 is SNEGSKA (reference sequence). This CDR3 is 13 amino acids long. The DNA for the CDR3 is TGCAGACCTAGAGCGAGGAAGGGTGATACGCAGTATTTT. Translated: CRPRARKGDTQYF.

This chain joins TRBV18 and TRBJ2-1; either TRBD1 or TRBD2 may fit D (5 bases each). The CDR3 sequence is 14 residues long. CDR1 is KGHSH, CDR2 LQKENI, per germline. Trimming removed 3 bases from V and 8 bases from J, with 14 bases in between. The CDR3, as DNA: TGTGCCAGCTCACCGGGACGGTCCTGGGATGAGCAGTTCTTC. This sequence encodes CASSPGRSWDEQFF.